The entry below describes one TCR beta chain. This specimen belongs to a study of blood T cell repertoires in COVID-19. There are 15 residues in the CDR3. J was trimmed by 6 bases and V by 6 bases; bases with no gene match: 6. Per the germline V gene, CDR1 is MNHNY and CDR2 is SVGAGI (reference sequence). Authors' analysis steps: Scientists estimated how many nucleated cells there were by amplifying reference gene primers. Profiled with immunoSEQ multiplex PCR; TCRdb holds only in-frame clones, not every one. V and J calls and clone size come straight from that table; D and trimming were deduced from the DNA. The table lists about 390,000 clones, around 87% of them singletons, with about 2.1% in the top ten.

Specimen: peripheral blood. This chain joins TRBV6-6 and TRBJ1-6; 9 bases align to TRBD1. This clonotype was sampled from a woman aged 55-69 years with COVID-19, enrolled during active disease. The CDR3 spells CASRGTGNLNSPLHF. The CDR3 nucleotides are TGTGCCAGCAGAGGGACAGGGAACCTTAATTCACCCCTCCACTTT.